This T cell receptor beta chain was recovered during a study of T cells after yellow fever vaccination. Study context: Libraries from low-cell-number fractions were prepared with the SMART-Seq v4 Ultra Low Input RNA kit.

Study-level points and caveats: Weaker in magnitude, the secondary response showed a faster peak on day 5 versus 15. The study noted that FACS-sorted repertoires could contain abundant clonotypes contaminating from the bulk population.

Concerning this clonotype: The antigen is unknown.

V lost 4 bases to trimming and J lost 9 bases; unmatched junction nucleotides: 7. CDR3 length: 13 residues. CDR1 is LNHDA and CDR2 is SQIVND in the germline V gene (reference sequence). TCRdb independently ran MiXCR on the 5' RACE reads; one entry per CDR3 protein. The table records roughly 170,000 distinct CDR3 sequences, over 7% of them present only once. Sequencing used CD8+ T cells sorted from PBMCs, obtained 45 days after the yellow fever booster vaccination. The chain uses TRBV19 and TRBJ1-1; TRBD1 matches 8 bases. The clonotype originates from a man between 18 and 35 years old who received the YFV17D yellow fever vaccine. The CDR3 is CASSSRQGPKAFF. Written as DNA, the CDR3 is TGTGCCAGTAGTAGCAGACAGGGGCCAAAAGCTTTCTTT.